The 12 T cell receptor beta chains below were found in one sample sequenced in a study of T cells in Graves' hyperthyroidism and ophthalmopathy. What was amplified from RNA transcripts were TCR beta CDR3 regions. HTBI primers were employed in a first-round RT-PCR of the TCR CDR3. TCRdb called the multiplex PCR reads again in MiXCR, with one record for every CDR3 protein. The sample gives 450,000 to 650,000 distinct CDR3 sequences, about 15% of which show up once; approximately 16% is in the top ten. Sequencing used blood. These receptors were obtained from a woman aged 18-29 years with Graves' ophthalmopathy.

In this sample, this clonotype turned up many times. The CDR3 coding sequence is TGTGCCAGCAGCTTTTTCGGACAGGGCTCCTACGAGCAGTACTTC. Its translation: CASSFFGQGSYEQYF. This chain links TRBV5-5 with TRBJ2-7, with 8 bases aligning to TRBD1. With 2 bases clipped from V and 0 bases from J, the junction kept 4 bases outside the gene matches. This CDR3 has 15 amino acids. The germline CDR1 and CDR2 sequences are SGHKS and YYEKEE (reference sequence). Supplemented by reference TRBV5-5 and TRBJ2-7, the full variable domain reads DAGVTQSPTHLIKTRGQQVTLRCSPISGHKSVSWYQQVLGQGPQFIFQYYEKEERGRGNFPDRFSARQFPNYSSELNVNALLLGDSALYLCASSFFGQGSYEQYFGPGTRLTVT.

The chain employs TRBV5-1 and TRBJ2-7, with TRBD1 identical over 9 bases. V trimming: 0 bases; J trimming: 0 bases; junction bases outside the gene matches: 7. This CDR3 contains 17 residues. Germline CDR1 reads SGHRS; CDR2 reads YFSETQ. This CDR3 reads CASSLARDRVHSYEQYF. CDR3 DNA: TGCGCCAGCAGCTTGGCTCGGGACAGGGTCCACTCCTACGAGCAGTACTTC.

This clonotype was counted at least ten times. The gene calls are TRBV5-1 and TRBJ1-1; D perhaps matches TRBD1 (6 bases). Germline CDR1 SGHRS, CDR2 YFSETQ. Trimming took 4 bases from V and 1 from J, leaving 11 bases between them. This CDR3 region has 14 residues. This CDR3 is CASSRDTWNTEAFF. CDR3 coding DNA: TGCGCCAGCAGCAGGGACACCTGGAACACTGAAGCTTTCTTT.

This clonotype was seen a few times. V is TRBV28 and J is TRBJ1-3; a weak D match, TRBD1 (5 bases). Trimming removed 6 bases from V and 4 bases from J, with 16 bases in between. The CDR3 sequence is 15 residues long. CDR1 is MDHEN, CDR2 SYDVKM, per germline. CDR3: CASSLLHAGGNTIYF. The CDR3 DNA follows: TGTGCCAGCAGCCTACTTCACGCAGGGGGAAACACCATATATTTT.

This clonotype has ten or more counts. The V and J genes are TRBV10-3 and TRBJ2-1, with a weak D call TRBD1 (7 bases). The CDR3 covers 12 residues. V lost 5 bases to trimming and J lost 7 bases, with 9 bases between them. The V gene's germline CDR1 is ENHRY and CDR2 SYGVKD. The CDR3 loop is CAISSGGNEQFF. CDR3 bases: TGTGCCATCAGTTCAGGGGGGAATGAGCAGTTCTTC.

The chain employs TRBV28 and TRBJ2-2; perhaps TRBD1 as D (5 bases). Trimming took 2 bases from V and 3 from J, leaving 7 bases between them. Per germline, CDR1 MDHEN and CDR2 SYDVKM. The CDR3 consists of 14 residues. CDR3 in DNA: TGTGCCAGCAGTTTACAGGGTCACACCGGGGAGCTGTTTTTT. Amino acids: CASSLQGHTGELFF.

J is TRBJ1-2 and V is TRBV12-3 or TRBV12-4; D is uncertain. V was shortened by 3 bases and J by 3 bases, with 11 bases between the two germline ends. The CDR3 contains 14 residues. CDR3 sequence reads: CASSFGEVDYGYTF. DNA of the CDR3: TGTGCCAGCAGTTTTGGGGAGGTGGACTATGGCTACACCTTC.

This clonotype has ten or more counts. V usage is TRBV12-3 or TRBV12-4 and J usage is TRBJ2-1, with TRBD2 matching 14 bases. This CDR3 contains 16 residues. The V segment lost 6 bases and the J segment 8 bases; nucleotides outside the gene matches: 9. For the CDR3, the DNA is TGTGCCAGCAGACCGCCTGGACTAGCGGGAGGACATGAGCAGTTCTTC. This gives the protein CASRPPGLAGGHEQFF.

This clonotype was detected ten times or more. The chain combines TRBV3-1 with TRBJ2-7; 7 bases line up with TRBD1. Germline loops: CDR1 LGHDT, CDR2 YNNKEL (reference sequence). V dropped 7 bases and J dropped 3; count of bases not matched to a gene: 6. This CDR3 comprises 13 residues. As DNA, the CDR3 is TGTGCCAGCACCTCCGGGACAGACTACGAGCAGTACTTC. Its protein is CASTSGTDYEQYF.

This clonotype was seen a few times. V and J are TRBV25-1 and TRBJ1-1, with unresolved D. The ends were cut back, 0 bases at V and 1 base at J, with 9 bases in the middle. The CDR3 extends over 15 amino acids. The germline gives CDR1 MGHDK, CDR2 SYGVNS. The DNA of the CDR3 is TGTGCCAGCAGTGAATATATAGCAGGGAACACTGAAGCTTTCTTT. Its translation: CASSEYIAGNTEAFF.

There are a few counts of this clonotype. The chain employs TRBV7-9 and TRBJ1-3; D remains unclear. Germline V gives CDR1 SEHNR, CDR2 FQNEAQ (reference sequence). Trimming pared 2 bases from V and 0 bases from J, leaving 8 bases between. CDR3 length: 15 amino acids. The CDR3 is CASSLTDSSGNTIYF. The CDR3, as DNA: TGTGCCAGCAGCTTAACGGATAGCTCTGGAAACACCATATATTTT.

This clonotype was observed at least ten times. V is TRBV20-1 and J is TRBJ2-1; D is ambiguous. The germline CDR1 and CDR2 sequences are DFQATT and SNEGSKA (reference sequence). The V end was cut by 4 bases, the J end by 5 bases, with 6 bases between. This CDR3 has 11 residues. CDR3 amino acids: CSANKDNEQFF. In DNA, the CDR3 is TGCAGTGCTAATAAAGACAATGAGCAGTTCTTC.